Listed below are T cell receptor beta chains from one sample, sequenced in a study of CD8 T cells in Susac syndrome. TCRdb re-called the immunoSEQ multiplex PCR reads with MiXCR, one entry per CDR3 protein. The sample lists around 300,000 distinct CDR3 sequences, just over 90% seen once, with about 0.063% in the top ten. Sequenced material: CD4+ T cells from PBMCs. These receptor sequences come from a human donor with multiple sclerosis. Each CDR3 is given with its conserved first and last residue. The D gene is left open where the match is weak. The size field is filled for only some rows; it gives once, few, many or a size class.

J,V,D,size,CDR3,DNA
TRBJ2-1,TRBV3-1,-,-,CASRDSTTYNEQFF,TGTGCCAGTAGGGACTCCACCACCTACAATGAGCAGTTCTTC
TRBJ1-1,TRBV2,-,-,CASSEGGFNTEAFF,TGTGCCAGCAGTGAAGGTGGCTTCAACACTGAAGCTTTCTTT
TRBJ1-2,TRBV7-9,TRBD1,-,CASSPTGGQGYGYTF,TGTGCCAGCAGCCCTACCGGTGGACAGGGCTATGGCTACACCTTC
TRBJ2-3,TRBV3-1,TRBD2,-,CASSPLAGGITDTQYF,TGTGCCAGCAGCCCGCTAGCGGGAGGGATCACAGATACGCAGTATTTT
TRBJ2-1,TRBV5-4,-,once,CASSLAGEGEQFF,TGTGCCAGCAGCTTGGCGGGAGAGGGTGAGCAGTTCTTC
TRBJ2-2,TRBV4-3,-,-,CASSHSGGELFF,TGCGCCAGCAGCCATAGCGGCGGGGAGCTGTTTTTT
TRBJ1-1,TRBV7-3,-,-,CASSFSQNTEAFF,TGTGCCAGCAGCTTTAGCCAGAACACTGAAGCTTTCTTT
TRBJ2-1,TRBV12-3/TRBV12-4,TRBD2,-,CASRVSGRRAGNEQFF,TGTGCCAGCAGGGTTAGCGGGAGGCGGGCCGGCAATGAGCAGTTCTTC
TRBJ2-5,TRBV9,-,-,CASSVNRNQETQYF,TGTGCCAGCAGCGTAAACAGAAACCAAGAGACCCAGTACTTC
TRBJ2-7,TRBV30,TRBD2,-,CACRRLAPGGEQYF,TGTGCCTGCCGAAGACTAGCTCCCGGCGGCGAGCAGTACTTC
TRBJ1-1,TRBV5-1,-,-,CASSLETVTEAFF,TGCGCCAGCAGCTTGGAAACAGTCACTGAAGCTTTCTTT
TRBJ1-5,TRBV20-1,-,-,CSARGGVGQPQHF,TGCAGTGCCCGGGGGGGGGTTGGCCAGCCCCAGCATTTT
TRBJ1-6,TRBV7-3,-,-,CASRDGTFQTSPLHF,TGTGCCAGCAGGGATGGAACTTTCCAGACTTCACCCCTCCACTTT
TRBJ2-7,TRBV3-1,TRBD2,few,CASSQDRLAGAYEQYF,TGTGCCAGCAGCCAAGATCGACTAGCGGGAGCCTACGAGCAGTACTTC
TRBJ1-6,TRBV30,-,-,CAGGGTRTPLHF,TGTGCCGGAGGAGGGACCCGAACACCCCTCCACTTT
TRBJ1-5,TRBV20-1,TRBD1,-,CSARETQGTQPQHF,TGCAGTGCTAGGGAAACACAGGGGACTCAGCCCCAGCATTTT
TRBJ2-5,TRBV4-1,-,once,CASSQGPQGRETQYF,TGCGCCAGCAGCCAAGGTCCCCAGGGGCGGGAGACCCAGTACTTC
TRBJ2-1,TRBV23-1,-,-,CASSQFPPATGFSYNEQFF,TGCGCCAGCAGTCAATTTCCGCCGGCAACAGGGTTCTCCTACAATGAGCAGTTCTTC
TRBJ2-7,TRBV4-1,-,-,CASSQQTRGPTYEQYF,TGCGCCAGCAGCCAACAAACCCGGGGACCGACCTACGAGCAGTACTTC
TRBJ2-1,TRBV5-4,-,once,CASSSGTLTGNEQFF,TGTGCCAGCAGCTCCGGGACGTTAACGGGAAATGAGCAGTTCTTC
TRBJ2-2,TRBV6-2/TRBV6-3,-,-,CASSRRTPQGELFF,TGTGCCAGCAGCCGACGGACCCCCCAAGGGGAGCTGTTTTTT
TRBJ2-5,TRBV20-1,-,-,CSARDNSGETQYF,TGCAGTGCTAGAGATAATAGCGGCGAGACCCAGTACTTC
TRBJ2-5,TRBV4-2,-,few,CASSQGPYQGQETQYF,TGTGCCAGCAGCCAAGGCCCTTACCAAGGACAGGAGACCCAGTACTTC
TRBJ2-3,TRBV20-1,TRBD2,-,CSAVAGGTTDTQYF,TGCAGTGCAGTAGCGGGGGGAACCACAGATACGCAGTATTTT
TRBJ1-1,TRBV5-1,-,-,CASSLVSGIGTEAFF,TGCGCCAGCAGCTTGGTCAGCGGGATAGGCACTGAAGCTTTCTTT
TRBJ2-3,TRBV19,TRBD2,-,CASLSGSVLNF,TGTGCCAGCCTAAGCGGGAGTGTCCTGAATTTT
TRBJ1-4,TRBV3-1,TRBD1,-,CASSPTGTGGREKLFF,TGTGCCAGCAGCCCAACCGGGACAGGGGGACGCGAAAAACTGTTTTTT
TRBJ2-2,TRBV30,-,-,CAWSLFPGELFF,TGTGCCTGGAGCCTTTTCCCCGGGGAGCTGTTTTTT
TRBJ2-7,TRBV6-5,TRBD2,few,CASKPQAGVRTGQYF,TGTGCCAGCAAACCCCAAGCGGGAGTACGGACGGGGCAGTACTTC
TRBJ2-4,TRBV10-3,TRBD2,few,CAISPDATGGNIQYF,TGTGCCATCAGTCCGGACGCTACGGGGGGAAACATTCAGTACTTC
TRBJ2-1,TRBV20-1,-,-,CSARDLGSSYNEQFF,TGCAGTGCTAGAGATCTGGGAAGCTCCTACAATGAGCAGTTCTTC
TRBJ1-1,TRBV30,TRBD1,-,CAWSFGQGNTEAFF,TGTGCCTGGAGTTTCGGACAGGGAAACACTGAAGCTTTCTTT
TRBJ2-4,TRBV5-6,TRBD1,-,CASSRDRLTNIQYF,TGTGCCAGCAGCCGGGACAGGTTAACAAACATTCAGTACTTC
TRBJ1-1,TRBV7-3,TRBD1,-,CASRPTGTGQDTEAFF,TGTGCCAGCAGGCCTACCGGGACAGGACAGGACACTGAAGCTTTCTTT
TRBJ1-4,TRBV20-1,-,-,CSARDSPRVTNEKLFF,TGCAGTGCTAGAGATAGTCCCAGGGTGACTAATGAAAAACTGTTTTTT
TRBJ2-5,TRBV5-1,-,once,CASSLPAGQVREETQYF,TGCGCCAGCAGCTTGCCCGCGGGACAAGTGAGGGAAGAGACCCAGTACTTC
TRBJ1-1,TRBV20-1,-,once,CSARDGPNMNTEAFF,TGCAGTGCTAGAGATGGTCCTAACATGAACACTGAAGCTTTCTTT
TRBJ1-2,TRBV19,-,-,CASSIDQWGNYGYTF,TGTGCCAGTAGTATAGATCAGTGGGGGAACTATGGCTACACCTTC
TRBJ2-3,TRBV29-1,-,-,CSAAEVADTQYF,TGCAGCGCCGCTGAGGTTGCAGATACGCAGTATTTT
TRBJ2-7,TRBV20-1,TRBD2,-,CSARSGLAGAEQYF,TGCAGTGCTAGGTCGGGACTAGCGGGAGCCGAGCAGTACTTC
TRBJ2-1,TRBV7-9,TRBD1,-,CASSLVPLVQQGDEQFF,TGTGCCAGCAGCTTAGTCCCCCTAGTCCAACAGGGGGATGAGCAGTTCTTC
TRBJ1-5,TRBV20-1,-,-,CSARGTSYSNQPQHF,TGCAGTGCTAGAGGGACAAGTTATAGCAATCAGCCCCAGCATTTT
TRBJ2-7,TRBV6-1,-,-,CASSPTGFKARGAEQYF,TGTGCCAGCAGTCCAACCGGATTTAAAGCCAGGGGCGCCGAGCAGTACTTC
TRBJ2-1,TRBV5-1,TRBD2,-,CASRWTSGSSYNEQFF,TGCGCCAGCAGGTGGACTAGCGGCAGCTCCTACAATGAGCAGTTCTTC
TRBJ2-5,TRBV20-1,-,-,CSAVLSAGNSRGETQYF,TGCAGTGCTGTCCTCTCGGCGGGCAACTCCAGGGGAGAGACCCAGTACTTC